This T cell receptor (beta chain) comes out of a study of blood T cell repertoires in COVID-19. J was trimmed by 3 bases and V by 0 bases; bases with no gene match: 6. The CDR3 contains 15 residues. Germline V CDR1 and CDR2: SGHNT, YYREEE (reference sequence). Repertoires were generated with immunoSEQ multiplex PCR, while TCRdb's copy carries only in-frame clones and drops some. The sample includes roughly 700,000 clones, 85% to 90% of them seen just once. Source material: peripheral blood. The chain recombines TRBV5-4 with TRBJ2-7; TRBD2 aligns across 7 bases. The TCR sequence derives from a woman aged 18-30 years with acute or convalescent COVID-19. As DNA, the CDR3 is TGTGCCAGCAGCTTGGCCGGGGGGAGAGGCTACGAGCAGTACTTC. Its translation: CASSLAGGRGYEQYF.